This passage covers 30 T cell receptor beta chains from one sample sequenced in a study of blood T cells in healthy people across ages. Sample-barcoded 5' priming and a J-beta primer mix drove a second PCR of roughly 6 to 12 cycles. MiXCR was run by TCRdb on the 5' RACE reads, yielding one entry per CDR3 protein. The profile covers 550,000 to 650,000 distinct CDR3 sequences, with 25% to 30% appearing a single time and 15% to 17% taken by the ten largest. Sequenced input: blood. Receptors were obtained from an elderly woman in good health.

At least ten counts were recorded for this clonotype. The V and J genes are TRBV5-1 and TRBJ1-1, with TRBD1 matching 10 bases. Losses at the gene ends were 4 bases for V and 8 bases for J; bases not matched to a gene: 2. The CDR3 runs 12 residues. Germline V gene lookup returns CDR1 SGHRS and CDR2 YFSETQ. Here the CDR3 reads CASSVGQGEAFF. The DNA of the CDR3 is TGCGCCAGCAGCGTGGGACAGGGGGAAGCTTTCTTT.

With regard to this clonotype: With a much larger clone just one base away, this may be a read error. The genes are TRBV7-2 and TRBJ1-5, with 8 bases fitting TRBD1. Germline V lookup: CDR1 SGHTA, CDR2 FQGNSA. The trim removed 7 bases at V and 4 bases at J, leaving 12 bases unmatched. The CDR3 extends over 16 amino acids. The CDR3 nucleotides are TGTGCCAGCATGACCGGGACAGGCATGAGAAATCAGCCCCAGCATTTT. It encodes CASMTGTGMRNQPQHF.

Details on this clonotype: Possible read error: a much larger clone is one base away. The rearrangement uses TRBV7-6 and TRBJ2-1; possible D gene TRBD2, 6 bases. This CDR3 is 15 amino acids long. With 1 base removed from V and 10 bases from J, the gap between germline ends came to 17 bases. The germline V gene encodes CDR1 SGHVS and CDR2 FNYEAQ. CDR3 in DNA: TGTGCCAGCAGCTTAGTAGCTAGCGCGGCCGGGGAGCAGTTCTTC. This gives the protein CASSLVASAAGEQFF.

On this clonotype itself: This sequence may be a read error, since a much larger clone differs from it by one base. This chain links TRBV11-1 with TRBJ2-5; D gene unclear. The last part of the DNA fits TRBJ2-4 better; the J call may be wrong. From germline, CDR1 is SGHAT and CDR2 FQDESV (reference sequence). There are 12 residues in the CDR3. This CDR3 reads CASSFISDIQYF. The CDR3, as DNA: TGTGCCAGCAGCTTCATCTCGGACATTCAGTACTTC.

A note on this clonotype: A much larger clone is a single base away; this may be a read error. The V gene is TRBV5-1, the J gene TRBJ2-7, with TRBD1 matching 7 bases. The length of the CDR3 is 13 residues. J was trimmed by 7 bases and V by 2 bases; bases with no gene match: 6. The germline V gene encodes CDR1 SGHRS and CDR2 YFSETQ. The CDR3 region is CASSFTRDREQYF. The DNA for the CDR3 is TGCGCCAGCAGCTTTACCCGGGACAGAGAGCAGTACTTC.

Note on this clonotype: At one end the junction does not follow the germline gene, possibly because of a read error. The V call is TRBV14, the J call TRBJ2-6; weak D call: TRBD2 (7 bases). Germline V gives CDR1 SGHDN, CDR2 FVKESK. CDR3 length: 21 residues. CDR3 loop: CASSQDRRGGRGISGANVRTF. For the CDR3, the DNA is TGTGCCAGCAGCCAAGATAGGAGGGGGGGAAGAGGAATTTCTGGGGCCAACGTCCGGACTTTC.

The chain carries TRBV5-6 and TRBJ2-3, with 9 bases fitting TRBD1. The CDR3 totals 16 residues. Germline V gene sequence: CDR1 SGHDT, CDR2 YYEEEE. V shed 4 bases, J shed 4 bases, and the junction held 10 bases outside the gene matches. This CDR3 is CASSEPGQGLSDTQYF. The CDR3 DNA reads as TGTGCCAGCAGCGAACCGGGACAGGGCCTTTCAGATACGCAGTATTTT.

The CDR3 sequence: CASSLLPDRLNTEAFF. The CDR3 region has the DNA TGTGCCAGCAGTTTATTACCGGACAGGCTGAACACTGAAGCTTTCTTT. This chain links TRBV27 with TRBJ1-1; 7 nucleotides line up with TRBD1. The V gene end was trimmed by 1 base and the J gene end by 0 bases; junction bases not matched to a gene: 5. The germline V gene has CDR1 MNHEY and CDR2 SMNVEV (reference sequence). The CDR3 runs to 16 residues.

This chain's CDR3 is CASSRDVSGPTYEQYF. The CDR3 bases are TGTGCCAGCAGCCGCGACGTTAGCGGACCCACCTACGAGCAGTACTTC. The chain couples TRBV4-2 to TRBJ2-7; possibly TRBD2 for D (6 bases). The CDR3 runs 16 residues. Germline V gives CDR1 LGHNA, CDR2 YNFKEQ. V lost 4 bases and J 2 bases, leaving 18 bases between the germline ends.

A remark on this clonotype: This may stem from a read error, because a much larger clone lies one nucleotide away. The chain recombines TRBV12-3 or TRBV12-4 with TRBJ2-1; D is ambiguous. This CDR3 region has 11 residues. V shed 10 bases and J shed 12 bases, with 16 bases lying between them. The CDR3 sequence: CATLARHGQFF. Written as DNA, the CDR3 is TGTGCCACCTTGGCCCGGCATGGGCAGTTCTTC.

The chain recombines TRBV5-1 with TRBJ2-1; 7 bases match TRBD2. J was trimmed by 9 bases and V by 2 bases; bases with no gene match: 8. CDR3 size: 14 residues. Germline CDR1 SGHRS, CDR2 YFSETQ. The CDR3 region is CASSFGRSYGEQFF. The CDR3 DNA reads TGCGCCAGCAGCTTCGGGAGGTCTTACGGTGAGCAGTTCTTC.

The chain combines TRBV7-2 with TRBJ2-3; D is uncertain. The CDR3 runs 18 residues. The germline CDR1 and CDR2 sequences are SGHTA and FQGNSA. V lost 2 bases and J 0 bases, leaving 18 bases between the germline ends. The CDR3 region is CASSLNPQLTRSTDTQYF. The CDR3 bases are TGTGCCAGCAGCTTAAACCCCCAGCTAACAAGGAGCACAGATACGCAGTATTTT.

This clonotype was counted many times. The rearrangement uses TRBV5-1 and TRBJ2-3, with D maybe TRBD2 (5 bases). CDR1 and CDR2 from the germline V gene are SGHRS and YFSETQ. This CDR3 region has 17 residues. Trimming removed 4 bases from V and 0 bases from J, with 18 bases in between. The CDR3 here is CASSVDPRRVSTDTQYF. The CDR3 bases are TGCGCCAGCAGCGTAGACCCCAGGCGGGTTAGCACAGATACGCAGTATTTT.

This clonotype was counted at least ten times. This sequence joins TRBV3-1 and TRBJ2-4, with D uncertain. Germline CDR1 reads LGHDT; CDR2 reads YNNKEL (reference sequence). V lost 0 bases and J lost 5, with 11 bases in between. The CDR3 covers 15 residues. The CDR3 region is CASSQDLATQNIQYF. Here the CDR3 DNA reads TGTGCCAGCAGCCAAGATCTTGCGACCCAAAACATTCAGTACTTC.

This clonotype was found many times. The CDR3: CASSYMAGGNNEQFF. The CDR3 nucleotides are TGTGCCAGCAGCTATATGGCAGGGGGTAATAATGAGCAGTTCTTC. The chain combines TRBV7-2 with TRBJ2-1, with 7 bases identical to TRBD1. The V and J ends lost 4 bases and 7 bases, in that order; junction bases with no gene match: 10. The germline CDR1 and CDR2 sequences are SGHTA and FQGNSA. The CDR3 has 15 residues.

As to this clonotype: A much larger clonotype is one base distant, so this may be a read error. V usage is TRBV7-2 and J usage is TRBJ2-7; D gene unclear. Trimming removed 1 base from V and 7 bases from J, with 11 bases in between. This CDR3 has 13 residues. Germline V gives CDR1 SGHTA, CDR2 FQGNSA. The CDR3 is CASSLEVENEQYF. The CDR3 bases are TGTGCCAGCAGCTTAGAGGTGGAAAATGAGCAGTACTTC.

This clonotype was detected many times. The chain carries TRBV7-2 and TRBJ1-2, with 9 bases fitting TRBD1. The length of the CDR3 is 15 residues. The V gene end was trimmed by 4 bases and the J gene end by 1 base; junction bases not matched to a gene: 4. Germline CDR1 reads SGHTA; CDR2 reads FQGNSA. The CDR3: CASSSDRGSNYGYTF. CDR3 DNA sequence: TGTGCCAGCAGCTCCGACAGGGGGAGTAACTATGGCTACACCTTC.

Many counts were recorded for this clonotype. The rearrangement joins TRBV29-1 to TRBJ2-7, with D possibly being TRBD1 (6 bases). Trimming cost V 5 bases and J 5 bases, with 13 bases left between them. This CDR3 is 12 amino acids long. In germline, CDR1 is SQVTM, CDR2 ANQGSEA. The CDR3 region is CSVRQGQHEQYF. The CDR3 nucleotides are TGCAGCGTTCGGCAGGGGCAGCACGAGCAGTACTTC.

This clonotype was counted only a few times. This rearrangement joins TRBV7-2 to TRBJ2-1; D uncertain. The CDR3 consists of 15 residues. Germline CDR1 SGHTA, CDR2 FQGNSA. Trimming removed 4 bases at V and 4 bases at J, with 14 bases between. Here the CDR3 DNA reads TGTGCCAGCAGCTCCCAATCAGCAGCATACAATGAGCAGTTCTTC. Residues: CASSSQSAAYNEQFF. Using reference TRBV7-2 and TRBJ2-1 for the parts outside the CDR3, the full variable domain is GAGVSQSPSNKVTEKGKDVELRCDPISGHTALYWYRQSLGQGLEFLIYFQGNSAPDKSGLPSDRFSAERTGGSVSTLTIQRTQQEDSAVYLCASSSQSAAYNEQFFGPGTRLTVL.

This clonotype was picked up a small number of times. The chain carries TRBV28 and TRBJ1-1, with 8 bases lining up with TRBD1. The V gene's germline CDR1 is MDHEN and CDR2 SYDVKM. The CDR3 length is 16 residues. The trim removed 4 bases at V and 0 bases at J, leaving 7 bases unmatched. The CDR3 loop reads CASSWAWTGMNTEAFF. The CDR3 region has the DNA TGTGCCAGCAGTTGGGCTTGGACAGGGATGAACACTGAAGCTTTCTTT.

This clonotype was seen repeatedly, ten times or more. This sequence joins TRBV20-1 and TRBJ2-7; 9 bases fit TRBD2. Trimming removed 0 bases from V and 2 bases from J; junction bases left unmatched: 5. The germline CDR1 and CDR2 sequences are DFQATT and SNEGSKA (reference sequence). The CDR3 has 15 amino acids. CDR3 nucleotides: TGCAGTGCTAGAGATGCGGGGGGGTTACCCTACGAGCAGTACTTC. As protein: CSARDAGGLPYEQYF.

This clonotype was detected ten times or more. The CDR3 DNA sequence: TGTGCCACCAGTCCAGGAGTGGTCGGATCAAATACGCAGTATTTT. This sequence encodes CATSPGVVGSNTQYF. This sequence joins TRBV24-1 and TRBJ2-3; D gene ambiguous. The CDR3 loop spans 15 amino acids. V was trimmed by 6 bases and J by 7 bases, leaving 19 bases between them. Germline V gives CDR1 KGHDR, CDR2 SFDVKD.

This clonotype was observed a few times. The CDR3 here is CASSYLLAGGSGTDTQYF. CDR3 nucleotide sequence: TGTGCCAGCAGCTATTTACTAGCGGGGGGTTCTGGCACAGATACGCAGTATTTT. V is TRBV6-2 or TRBV6-3 and J is TRBJ2-3; 12 bases agree with TRBD2. J lost 1 base, V lost 6 bases, and 11 bases had no gene match. Germline V CDR1 and CDR2: MNHEY, SVGEGT. CDR3 length equals 18 residues.

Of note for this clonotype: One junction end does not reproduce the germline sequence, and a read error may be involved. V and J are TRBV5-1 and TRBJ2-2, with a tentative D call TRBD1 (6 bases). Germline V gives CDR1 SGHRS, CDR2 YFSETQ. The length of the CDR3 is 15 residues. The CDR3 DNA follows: TGCGCCAGCAGCTTGGATACAGGGAACAACGGGGAGCTGTTTTTT. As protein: CASSLDTGNNGELFF. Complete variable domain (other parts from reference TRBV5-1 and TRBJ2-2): KAGVTQTPRYLIKTRGQQVTLSCSPISGHRSVSWYQQTPGQGLQFLFEYFSETQRNKGNFPGRFSGRQFSNSRSEMNVSTLELGDSALYLCASSLDTGNNGELFFGEGSRLTVL.

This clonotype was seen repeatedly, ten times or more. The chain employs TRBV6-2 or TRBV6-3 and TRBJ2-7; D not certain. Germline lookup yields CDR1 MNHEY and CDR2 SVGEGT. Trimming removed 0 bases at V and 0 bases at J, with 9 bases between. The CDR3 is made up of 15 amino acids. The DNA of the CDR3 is TGTGCCAGCAGTTACTCTGCGAGGAGCTCCTACGAGCAGTACTTC. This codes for CASSYSARSSYEQYF.

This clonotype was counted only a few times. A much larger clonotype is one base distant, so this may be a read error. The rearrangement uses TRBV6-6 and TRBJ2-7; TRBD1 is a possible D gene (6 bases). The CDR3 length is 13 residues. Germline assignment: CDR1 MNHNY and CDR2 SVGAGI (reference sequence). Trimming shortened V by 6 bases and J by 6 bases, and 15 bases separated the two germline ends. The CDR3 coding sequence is TGTGCCAGCAGAACAGGGAGCTCGTCCGAGCAGTACTTC. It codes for CASRTGSSSEQYF.

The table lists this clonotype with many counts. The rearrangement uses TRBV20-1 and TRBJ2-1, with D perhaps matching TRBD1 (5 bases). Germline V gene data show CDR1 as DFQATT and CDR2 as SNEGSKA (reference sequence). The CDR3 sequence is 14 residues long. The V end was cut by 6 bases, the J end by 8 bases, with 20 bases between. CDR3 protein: CSAKRGWSRDEQFF. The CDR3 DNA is TGCAGTGCGAAAAGAGGCTGGTCCAGGGATGAGCAGTTCTTC.

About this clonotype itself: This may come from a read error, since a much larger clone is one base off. CDR3 protein: CSAGYTGGRQPQHF. CDR3 nucleotide sequence: TGCAGTGCTGGCTATACAGGGGGGCGGCAGCCCCAGCATTTT. V and J are TRBV20-1 and TRBJ1-5; 8 nucleotides align to TRBD1. Trimming took 5 bases from V and 7 from J; bases not matched to a gene: 10. Germline V gene lookup returns CDR1 DFQATT and CDR2 SNEGSKA (reference sequence). The length of the CDR3 is 14 residues.

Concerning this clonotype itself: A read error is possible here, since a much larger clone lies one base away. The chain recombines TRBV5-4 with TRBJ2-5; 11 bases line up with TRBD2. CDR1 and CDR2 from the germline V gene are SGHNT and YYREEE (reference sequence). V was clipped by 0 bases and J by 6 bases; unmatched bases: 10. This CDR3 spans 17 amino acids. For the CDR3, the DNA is TGTGCCAGCAGCTTGGGTAGCGGGAGGGCTCGGGGAAAGACCCAGTACTTC. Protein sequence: CASSLGSGRARGKTQYF.

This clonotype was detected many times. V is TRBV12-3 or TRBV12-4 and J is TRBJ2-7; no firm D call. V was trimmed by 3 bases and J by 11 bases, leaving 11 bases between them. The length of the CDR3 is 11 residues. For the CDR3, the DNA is TGTGCCAGCAGTTTGGAAGGATTGAAGTACTTC. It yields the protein CASSLEGLKYF.